The 22 T cell receptor beta chains reported below all come from one sample, sequenced in a study of T cells in Graves' hyperthyroidism and ophthalmopathy (dated by TCRdb to about 2019). Library preparation was by multiplex PCR. Sequencer: Illumina HiSeq 2000. TCR beta CDR3 regions were amplified from RNA transcripts. The TCR CDR3 was subjected to a first round of RT-PCR using the HTBI primer set and the Qiagen OneStep RT-PCR kit. The public reads were reprocessed in TCRdb via fastp at Q25 and MiXCR, keeping in-frame beta chains. Rows merge per CDR3 protein into single entries with the most common DNA and genes. This sample gives about 550,000 distinct CDR3 sequences in total; under 25% of them show up just once. The top ten hold about 30% of the sample. Specimen: blood. These receptor sequences come from a man younger than 30 with Graves' hyperthyroidism.

As to this clonotype: Because it lacks the conserved phenylalanine or tryptophan at the end, this CDR3 is likely a read error. V and J are TRBV12-3 or TRBV12-4 and TRBJ1-1; tentative D call: TRBD1 (5 bases). The CDR3 has 14 residues. The V and J ends lost 6 bases and 4 bases respectively, with 15 bases between them. CDR3 nucleotide sequence: TGTGCCAGCAGAACCGGGACGGTGAGCACTGAAGCTTTCCTT. This sequence encodes CASRTGTVSTEAFL.

The gene calls are TRBV11-2 and TRBJ2-7; no clear D. The CDR3 has 16 residues. The V and J ends lost 6 bases and 2 bases respectively, with 20 bases between them. Germline-derived CDR1 and CDR2 are SGHAT and FQNNGV. The CDR3 DNA sequence: TGTGCCAGCAGTTTCCCCCCCGGACGGGTAACCTACGAGCAGTACTTC. It yields the protein CASSFPPGRVTYEQYF.

At least ten counts were recorded for this clonotype. The chain has TRBV12-3 or TRBV12-4 and TRBJ1-2, with D possibly TRBD1 on 6 matching bases. With 10 bases removed from V and 3 bases from J, the gap between germline ends came to 15 bases. The CDR3 has 13 amino acids. CDR3 bases: TGTGCCACCCGGGGGACAACTTACTATGGCTACACCTTC. It yields the protein CATRGTTYYGYTF.

This clonotype was detected a few times. V gene TRBV12-3 or TRBV12-4 combines with J gene TRBJ1-5, with D maybe TRBD1 (6 bases). V lost 6 bases and J lost 3, with 9 bases in between. This CDR3 is 13 amino acids long. The CDR3: CASSQGINQPQHF. The CDR3 DNA reads as TGTGCCAGCAGCCAGGGGATCAATCAGCCCCAGCATTTT.

This clonotype was seen at least ten times. V usage is TRBV28 and J usage is TRBJ2-7; no clear D gene. The germline V gene has CDR1 MDHEN and CDR2 SYDVKM. V lost 2 bases and J 3 bases, leaving 8 bases between the germline ends. CDR3 length: 13 residues. The DNA of the CDR3 is TGTGCCAGCAGTTTACCCCTCGTCTACGAGCAGTACTTC. Protein product: CASSLPLVYEQYF.

This sequence joins TRBV6-6 and TRBJ2-5; possibly TRBD2 for D (5 bases). From germline, CDR1 is MNHNY and CDR2 SVGAGI (reference sequence). The V end was cut by 4 bases, the J end by 5 bases, with 14 bases between. The length of the CDR3 is 14 residues. The CDR3 is CASSSELVAETQYF. CDR3 coding DNA: TGTGCCAGCAGTTCAGAACTAGTTGCGGAGACCCAGTACTTC.

A few counts support this clonotype. The chain is built from TRBV2 and TRBJ1-2; D possibly corresponds to TRBD1 (5 bases). This CDR3 is 15 amino acids long. Trimming stripped 4 bases from V and 2 bases from J, with 14 bases between. Germline CDR1 is SNHLY and CDR2 is FYNNEI. The CDR3 here is CASSAGQGRNYGYTF. The CDR3 DNA reads TGTGCCAGCAGTGCAGGGCAGGGACGCAACTATGGCTACACCTTC.

This clonotype showed up many times. The CDR3 is CASSPPRDRGREQYF. The CDR3 bases are TGTGCCAGCAGTCCCCCCCGGGACAGGGGGCGTGAGCAGTACTTC. The V and J genes are TRBV6-1 and TRBJ2-7; 12 bases align to TRBD1. The J segment lost 7 bases and the V segment lost 5 bases, leaving 9 bases of the junction unmatched. This CDR3 comprises 15 residues. CDR1 and CDR2 (germline): MNHNS, SASEGT.

This clonotype has at least ten counts. The chain links TRBV2 to TRBJ1-5; unclear D gene. CDR1 and CDR2 (germline): SNHLY, FYNNEI. There are 15 residues in the CDR3. Between the trimmed V and J ends, which lost 4 bases and 3 bases, there was a span of 13 bases. The CDR3 sequence: CASSGLGRDNQPQHF. The CDR3 DNA is TGTGCCAGCAGTGGATTGGGCCGAGACAATCAGCCCCAGCATTTT.

This clonotype was recorded many times. The J gene is TRBJ2-2, the V gene TRBV12-3 or TRBV12-4, with a weak D call TRBD2 (6 bases). V was cut by 2 bases and J by 4 bases, with 11 bases left in between. The CDR3 spans 15 residues. CDR3 loop: CASSLRQGGTGELFF. Written as DNA, the CDR3 is TGTGCCAGCAGTTTAAGGCAGGGAGGCACCGGGGAGCTGTTTTTT.

This clonotype was found many times. The chain joins TRBV14 to TRBJ2-5; no definite D call. Trimming shortened V by 4 bases and J by 4 bases, and 13 bases separated the two germline ends. The germline CDR1 and CDR2 sequences are SGHDN and FVKESK. The CDR3 is made up of 14 amino acids. Here the CDR3 reads CASSRSLDGETQYF. Here the CDR3 DNA reads TGTGCCAGCAGCCGGTCACTGGACGGAGAGACCCAGTACTTC. The full variable domain, rest sourced from reference TRBV14 and TRBJ2-5, is EAGVTQFPSHSVIEKGQTVTLRCDPISGHDNLYWYRRVMGKEIKFLLHFVKESKQDESGMPNNRFLAERTGGTYSTLKVQPAELEDSGVYFCASSRSLDGETQYFGPGTRLLVL.

The V and J genes are TRBV6-1 and TRBJ2-5, with TRBD2 identical over 14 bases. J gave up 7 bases and V 5 bases, and 6 bases lay outside the gene matches. The V gene's germline CDR1 is MNHNS and CDR2 SASEGT. This CDR3 spans 15 amino acids. The CDR3 coding sequence is TGTGCCAGCAGTAAGGAAGGACTAGCGGGAGGGACCCAGTACTTC. Translation: CASSKEGLAGGTQYF.

This clonotype has a count of ten or more. The chain uses TRBV2 and TRBJ2-5, with 7 bases identical to TRBD1. The CDR3 runs to 14 residues. CDR1 and CDR2 (germline): SNHLY, FYNNEI. Trimming took 6 bases from V and 5 from J; bases not matched to a gene: 9. The DNA of the CDR3 is TGTGCCAGCAGCCGAATGGGACAGCTGGAGACCCAGTACTTC. This encodes CASSRMGQLETQYF.

The CDR3 DNA sequence: TGTGCCACCAGTGACCTATACGAGCAGTACTTC. Translated: CATSDLYEQYF. The V call is TRBV24-1, the J call TRBJ2-7, with D unresolved. This CDR3 has 11 residues. V was cut by 4 bases and J by 4 bases, with 4 bases left in between. CDR1 and CDR2 from the germline V gene are KGHDR and SFDVKD.

This clonotype was observed many times. The V call is TRBV9, the J call TRBJ2-7; D remains unclear. The CDR3 contains 13 residues. Trimming stripped 0 bases from V and 6 bases from J, with 10 bases between. CDR1 and CDR2 (germline): SGDLS, YYNGEE. CDR3 residues: CASSVGGIGEQYF. The CDR3 nucleotides read TGTGCCAGCAGCGTAGGTGGGATCGGCGAGCAGTACTTC.

This clonotype was counted at least ten times. V usage is TRBV12-3 or TRBV12-4 and J usage is TRBJ1-2, with a tentative D call TRBD1 (5 bases). V lost 6 bases and J 8 bases, leaving 25 bases between the germline ends. The CDR3 length is 16 residues. CDR3 in amino acids: CASSSRDVLGSAGYTF. The CDR3 nucleotides are TGTGCCAGCAGCTCGCGGGACGTTCTAGGCTCCGCCGGCTACACCTTC.

This clonotype was seen at least ten times. This chain connects TRBV28 to TRBJ1-5; possibly TRBD1 for D (5 bases). The CDR3 extends over 10 amino acids. The V end lost 6 bases, the J end lost 11 bases, and 8 bases lay between the germline ends. Germline loops: CDR1 MDHEN, CDR2 SYDVKM. The CDR3 loop is CASRSGSQHF. The CDR3, as DNA: TGTGCCAGCAGGTCAGGGTCCCAGCATTTT.

The table lists this clonotype with many counts. This chain joins TRBV30 and TRBJ1-2, with D unresolved. The CDR3 totals 13 residues. From germline, CDR1 is GTSNPN and CDR2 SVGIG (reference sequence). Trimming pared 0 bases from V and 8 bases from J, leaving 13 bases between. CDR3 nucleotide sequence: TGTGCCTGGAGTGTACTTAGGCAACGGGGCTACACCTTC. As protein: CAWSVLRQRGYTF. The variable domain in full, with the rest retrieved from reference TRBV30 and TRBJ1-2, is SQTIHQWPATLVQPVGSPLSLECTVEGTSNPNLYWYRQAAGRGLQLLFYSVGIGQISSEVPQNLSASRPQDRQFILSSKKLLLSDSGFYLCAWSVLRQRGYTFGSGTRLTVV.

Concerning this clonotype itself: This could be a read error, since a much larger clone is one nucleotide away. V is TRBV6-2 or TRBV6-3 and J is TRBJ2-7, with 7 nucleotides matching TRBD2. Germline V lookup: CDR1 MNHEY, CDR2 SVGEGT. The CDR3 spans 13 residues. The CDR3 sequence is CASSLTSPYEQCF. The DNA of the CDR3 is TGTGCCAGCAGCTTGACTAGCCCATACGAGCAGTGCTTC.

Many counts were recorded for this clonotype. The DNA for the CDR3 is TGTGCCAGCAGTACTTCCCCAGGGGGGAGCACTGAAGCTTTCTTT. Translated: CASSTSPGGSTEAFF. The chain links TRBV6-2 or TRBV6-3 to TRBJ1-1; TRBD1 agrees at 7 bases. The CDR3 runs 15 residues. V shed 5 bases and J 4 bases; nucleotides not matched to a gene: 10. Per germline, CDR1 MNHEY and CDR2 SVGEGT.

The table lists this clonotype with a few counts. This chain joins TRBV5-6 and TRBJ2-7, with 9 bases aligning to TRBD1. The junction had 5 bases not matched to a gene; V was cut back by 4 bases and J by 6 bases. This CDR3 contains 13 residues. CDR1 SGHDT and CDR2 YYEEEE come from the germline V gene. DNA of the CDR3: TGTGCCAGCAGCGGGACAGGGAGAAGCGAGCAGTACTTC. This encodes CASSGTGRSEQYF.

The rearrangement links TRBV20-1 to TRBJ2-3; D possibly corresponds to TRBD2 (5 bases). V lost 3 bases to trimming and J lost 2 bases, with 12 bases between them. This CDR3 is built from 14 residues. Looked up from germline, CDR1 is DFQATT and CDR2 is SNEGSKA (reference sequence). The CDR3 here is CSARDSRTTDTQYF. CDR3 in DNA: TGCAGTGCTAGGGACTCCCGGACCACAGATACGCAGTATTTT.